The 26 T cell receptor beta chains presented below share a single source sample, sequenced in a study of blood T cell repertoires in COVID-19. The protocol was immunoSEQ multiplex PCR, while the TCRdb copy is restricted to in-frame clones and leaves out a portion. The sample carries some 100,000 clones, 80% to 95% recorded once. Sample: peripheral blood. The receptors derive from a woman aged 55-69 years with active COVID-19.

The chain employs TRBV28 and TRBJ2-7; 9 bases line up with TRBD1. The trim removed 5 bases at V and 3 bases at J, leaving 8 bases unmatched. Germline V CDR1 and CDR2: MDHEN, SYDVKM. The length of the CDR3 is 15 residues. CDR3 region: CASSVPGQGVYEQYF. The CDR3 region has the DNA TGTGCCAGCAGTGTTCCGGGACAGGGAGTCTACGAGCAGTACTTC.

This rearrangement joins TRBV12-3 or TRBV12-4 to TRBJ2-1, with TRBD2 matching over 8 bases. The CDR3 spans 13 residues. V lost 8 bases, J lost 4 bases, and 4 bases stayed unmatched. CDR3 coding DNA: TGTGCCAGCGCTAGCGGGCATTACAATGAGCAGTTCTTC. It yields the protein CASASGHYNEQFF.

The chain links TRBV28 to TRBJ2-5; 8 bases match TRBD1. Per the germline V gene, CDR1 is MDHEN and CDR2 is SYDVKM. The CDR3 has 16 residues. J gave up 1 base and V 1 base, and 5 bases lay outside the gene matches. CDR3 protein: CASSLYTGGTQETQYF. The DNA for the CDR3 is TGTGCCAGCAGTTTATATACAGGGGGGACCCAAGAGACCCAGTACTTC.

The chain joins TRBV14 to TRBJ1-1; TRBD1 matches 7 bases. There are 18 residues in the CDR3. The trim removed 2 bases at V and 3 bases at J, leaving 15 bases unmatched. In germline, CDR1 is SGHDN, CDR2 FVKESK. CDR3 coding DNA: TGTGCCAGCAGCCAATCACCGGGACAGTCAATGGGGGACACTGAAGCTTTCTTT. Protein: CASSQSPGQSMGDTEAFF.

The CDR3 bases are TGCAGCGTTGAGCCAGCGGGAGACGTAGAAAAAAGAGATACGCAGTATTTT. Protein sequence: CSVEPAGDVEKRDTQYF. The chain is built from TRBV29-1 and TRBJ2-3; 8 positions match TRBD2. The CDR3 totals 17 residues. Germline CDR1 reads SQVTM; CDR2 reads ANQGSEA. The junction had 16 bases not matched to a gene; V was cut back by 3 bases and J by 5 bases.

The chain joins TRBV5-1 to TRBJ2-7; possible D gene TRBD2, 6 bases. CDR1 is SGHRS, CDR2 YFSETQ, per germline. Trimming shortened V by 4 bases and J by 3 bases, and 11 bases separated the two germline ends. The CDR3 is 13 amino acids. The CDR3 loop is CASSPEGNYEQYF. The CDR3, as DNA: TGCGCCAGCAGCCCGGAGGGCAACTACGAGCAGTACTTC.

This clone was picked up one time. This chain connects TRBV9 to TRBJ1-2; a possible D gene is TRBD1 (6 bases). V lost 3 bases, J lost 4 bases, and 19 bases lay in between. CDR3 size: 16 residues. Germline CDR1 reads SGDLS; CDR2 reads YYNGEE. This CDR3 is CASSGLDRIFPYGYTF. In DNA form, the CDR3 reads TGTGCCAGCAGCGGGTTGGACAGAATCTTCCCCTATGGCTACACCTTC.

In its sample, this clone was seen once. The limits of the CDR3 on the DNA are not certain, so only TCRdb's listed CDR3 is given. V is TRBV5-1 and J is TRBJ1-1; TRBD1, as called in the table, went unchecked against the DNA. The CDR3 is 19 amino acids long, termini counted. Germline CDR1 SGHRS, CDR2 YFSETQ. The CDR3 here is CASSTSTGTGGVTGTEAFF.

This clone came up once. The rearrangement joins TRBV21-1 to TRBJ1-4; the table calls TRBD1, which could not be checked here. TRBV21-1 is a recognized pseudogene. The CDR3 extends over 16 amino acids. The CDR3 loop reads CASSLHRTGPNEKLFF. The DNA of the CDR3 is TGTGCCAGCAGCCTCCACCGAACAGGACCTAATGAAAAACTGTTTTTT.

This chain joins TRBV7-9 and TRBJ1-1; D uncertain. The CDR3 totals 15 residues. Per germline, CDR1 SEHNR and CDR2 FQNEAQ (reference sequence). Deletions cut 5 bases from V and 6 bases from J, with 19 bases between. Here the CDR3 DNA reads TGTGCCAGCAGCCCCGCCCTAATTAGGACTGCTGAAGCTTTCTTT. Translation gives CASSPALIRTAEAFF.

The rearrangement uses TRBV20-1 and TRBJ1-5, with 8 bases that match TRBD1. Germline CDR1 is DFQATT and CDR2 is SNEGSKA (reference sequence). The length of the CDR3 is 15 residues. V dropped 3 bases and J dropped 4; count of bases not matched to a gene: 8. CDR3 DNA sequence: TGCAGTGCTAGTAGGGTCGGGACAGGTAATCAGCCCCAGCATTTT. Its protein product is CSASRVGTGNQPQHF.

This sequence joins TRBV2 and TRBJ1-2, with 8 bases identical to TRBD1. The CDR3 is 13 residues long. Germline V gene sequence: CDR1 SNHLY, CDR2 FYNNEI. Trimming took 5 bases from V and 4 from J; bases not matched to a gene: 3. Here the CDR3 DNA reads TGTGCCAGCAGTCCAGACAGGGGCTATGGCTACACCTTC. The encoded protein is CASSPDRGYGYTF.

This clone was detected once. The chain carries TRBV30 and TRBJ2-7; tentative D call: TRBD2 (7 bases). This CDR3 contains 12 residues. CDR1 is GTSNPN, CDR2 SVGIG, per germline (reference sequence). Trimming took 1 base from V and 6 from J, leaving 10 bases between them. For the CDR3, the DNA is TGTGCCTGGAGTGCAGGGGAGGGCGAGCAGTACTTC. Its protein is CAWSAGEGEQYF.

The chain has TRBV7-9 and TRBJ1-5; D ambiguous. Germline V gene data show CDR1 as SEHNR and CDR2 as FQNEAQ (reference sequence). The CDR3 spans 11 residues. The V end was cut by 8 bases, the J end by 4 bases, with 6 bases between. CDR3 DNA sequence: TGTGCCAGCGGCAAAAATCAGCCCCAGCATTTT. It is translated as CASGKNQPQHF.

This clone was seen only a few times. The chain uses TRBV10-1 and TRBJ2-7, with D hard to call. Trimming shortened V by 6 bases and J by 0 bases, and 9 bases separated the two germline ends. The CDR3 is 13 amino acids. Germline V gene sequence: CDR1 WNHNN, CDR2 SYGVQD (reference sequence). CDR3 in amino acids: CASSSSGSYEQYF. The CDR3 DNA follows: TGCGCCAGCAGCTCCTCGGGCTCCTACGAGCAGTACTTC.

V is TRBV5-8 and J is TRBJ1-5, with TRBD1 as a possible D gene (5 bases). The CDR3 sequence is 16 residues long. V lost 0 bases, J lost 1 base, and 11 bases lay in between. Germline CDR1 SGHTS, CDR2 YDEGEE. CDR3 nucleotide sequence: TGTGCCAGCAGCTTGGATTTCGGGGGAAGCAATCAGCCCCAGCATTTT. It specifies CASSLDFGGSNQPQHF.

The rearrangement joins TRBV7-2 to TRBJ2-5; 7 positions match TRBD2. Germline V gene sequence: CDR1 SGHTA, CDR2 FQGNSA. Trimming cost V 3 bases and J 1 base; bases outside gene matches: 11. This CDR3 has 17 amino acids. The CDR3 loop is CASSFRGGSLAQETQYF. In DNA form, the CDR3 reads TGTGCCAGCAGCTTTCGGGGAGGGTCTTTAGCCCAAGAGACCCAGTACTTC.

For the CDR3, the DNA is TGCGCCAGCAGTGAGTCTAGCTACGAGCAGTACTTC. Translated, it gives CASSESSYEQYF. J is TRBJ2-7 and V is TRBV10-1, with D unresolved. Germline assignment: CDR1 WNHNN and CDR2 SYGVQD (reference sequence). This CDR3 has 12 residues. Trimming took off 0 bases at V and 3 bases at J, with 3 bases between the two ends.

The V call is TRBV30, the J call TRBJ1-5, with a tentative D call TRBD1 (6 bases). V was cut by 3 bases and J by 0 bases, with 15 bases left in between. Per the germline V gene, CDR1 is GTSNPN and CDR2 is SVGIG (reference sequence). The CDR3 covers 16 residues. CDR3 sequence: CAWSGGGDYSNQPQHF. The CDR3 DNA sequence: TGTGCCTGGAGCGGTGGGGGCGACTATAGCAATCAGCCCCAGCATTTT.

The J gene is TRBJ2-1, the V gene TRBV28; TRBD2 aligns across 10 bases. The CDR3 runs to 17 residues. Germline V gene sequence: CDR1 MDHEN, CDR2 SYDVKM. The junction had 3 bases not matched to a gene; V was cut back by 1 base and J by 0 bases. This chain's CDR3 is CASSLSLAGSSYNEQFF. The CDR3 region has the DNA TGTGCCAGCAGTTTATCACTAGCGGGGAGCTCCTACAATGAGCAGTTCTTC.

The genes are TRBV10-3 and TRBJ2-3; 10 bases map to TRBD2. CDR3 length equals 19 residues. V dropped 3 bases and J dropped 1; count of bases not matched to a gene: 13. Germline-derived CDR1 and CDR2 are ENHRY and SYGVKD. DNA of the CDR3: TGTGCCATCAGTGATCTTTTAGCGGGAGGCGGGGGTGGCACAGATACGCAGTATTTT. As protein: CAISDLLAGGGGGTDTQYF.

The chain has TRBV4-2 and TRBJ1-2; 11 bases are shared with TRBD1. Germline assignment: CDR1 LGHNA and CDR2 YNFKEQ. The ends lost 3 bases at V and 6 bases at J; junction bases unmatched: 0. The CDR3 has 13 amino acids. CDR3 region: CASSQGQGDGYTF. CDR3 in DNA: TGTGCCAGCAGCCAGGGACAGGGGGATGGCTACACCTTC.

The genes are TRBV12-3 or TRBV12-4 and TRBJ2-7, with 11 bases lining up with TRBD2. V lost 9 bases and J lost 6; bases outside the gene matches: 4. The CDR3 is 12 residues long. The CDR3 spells CASLAGGGEQYF. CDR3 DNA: TGTGCCAGTCTAGCGGGAGGCGGCGAGCAGTACTTC.

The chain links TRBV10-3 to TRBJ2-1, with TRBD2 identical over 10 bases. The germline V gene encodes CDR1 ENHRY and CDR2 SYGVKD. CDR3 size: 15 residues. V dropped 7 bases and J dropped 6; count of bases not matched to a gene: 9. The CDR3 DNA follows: TGTGCCATCAAGGCTAGCGGGAGTGTCTCCAATGAGCAGTTCTTC. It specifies CAIKASGSVSNEQFF.

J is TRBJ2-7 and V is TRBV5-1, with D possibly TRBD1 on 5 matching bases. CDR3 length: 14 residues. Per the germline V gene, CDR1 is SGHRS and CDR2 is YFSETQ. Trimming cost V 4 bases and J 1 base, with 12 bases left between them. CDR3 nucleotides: TGCGCCAGCAGCCGTCTTGACAGATCCTACGAGCAGTACTTC. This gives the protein CASSRLDRSYEQYF.

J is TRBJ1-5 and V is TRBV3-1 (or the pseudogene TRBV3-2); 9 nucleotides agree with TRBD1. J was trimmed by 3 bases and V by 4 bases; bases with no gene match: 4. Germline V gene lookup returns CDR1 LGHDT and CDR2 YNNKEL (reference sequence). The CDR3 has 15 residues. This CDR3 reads CASSLRTGVNQPQHF. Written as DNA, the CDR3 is TGTGCCAGCAGCCTCCGGACAGGGGTCAATCAGCCCCAGCATTTT.